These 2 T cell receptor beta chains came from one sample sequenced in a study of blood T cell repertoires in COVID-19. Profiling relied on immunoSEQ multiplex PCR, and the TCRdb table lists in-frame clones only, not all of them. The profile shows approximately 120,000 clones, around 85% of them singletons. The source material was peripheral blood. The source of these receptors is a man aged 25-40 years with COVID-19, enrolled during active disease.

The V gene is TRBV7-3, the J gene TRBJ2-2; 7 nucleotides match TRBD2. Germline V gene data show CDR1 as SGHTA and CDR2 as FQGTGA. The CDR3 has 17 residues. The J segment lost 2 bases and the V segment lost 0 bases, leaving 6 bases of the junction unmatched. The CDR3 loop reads CASSLTASSGNTGELFF. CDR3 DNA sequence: TGTGCCAGCAGCTTAACGGCGTCTAGCGGAAACACCGGGGAGCTGTTTTTT.

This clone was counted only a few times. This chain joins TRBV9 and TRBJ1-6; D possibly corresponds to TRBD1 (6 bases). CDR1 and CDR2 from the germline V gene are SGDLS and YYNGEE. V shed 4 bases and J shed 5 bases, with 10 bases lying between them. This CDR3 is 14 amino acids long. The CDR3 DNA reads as TGTGCCAGCAGCTTGGACAGCAATAATTCACCCCTCCACTTT. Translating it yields CASSLDSNNSPLHF.